This T cell receptor beta chain stems from a study of CD8+CD57+ T cells in acquired aplastic anemia. Study-wide context: Sorted CD4+ and CD8+ cells gave a mean 3.2 ug DNA, range about 0.19 to 27.4 ug. General study points: The same twenty-nine CD8+ CDR3 sequences occurred in patients and in controls.

Germline CDR1 is SEHNR and CDR2 is FQNEAQ (reference sequence). Between the trimmed V and J ends, which lost 0 bases and 10 bases, there was a span of 10 bases. CDR3 size: 13 residues. Genomic DNA, serving as template, underwent TCR beta VDJ and CDR3 profiling. TCRdb reprocessed the reads via MiXCR and lists one record per CDR3 protein. This table has some 200,000 distinct CDR3 sequences, roughly half appearing once. This clonotype has more than one count but fewer than ten. Its antigen is unknown. Patients selected for sequencing had displayed CD8+CD57+ cell expansion by flow cytometry. This sequence was found in a human donor with aplastic anemia. Sequencing was done on a sample of sorted CD4+, CD8+, or CD8+CD57+ T cells (not recorded which) from PBMCs. This chain joins TRBV7-9 and TRBJ2-1, with D possibly being TRBD2 (6 bases). The CDR3 DNA reads TGTGCCAGCAGCTTAGCGGGGGAGGAGGAGCAGTTCTTC. This translates into CASSLAGEEEQFF.